This TCR beta chain was sequenced in a study of blood T cells in healthy people across ages. Together with a sample-barcoded 5' primer, a J-beta primer mix was included in a second PCR lasting 7 to 11 cycles. TCRdb re-called the 5' RACE reads with MiXCR, one entry per CDR3 protein. Seen here are about 640,000 distinct CDR3 sequences, around three fifths observed once, and the top ten hold over 30%. The CDR3 runs to 15 residues. Deletions cut 4 bases from V and 4 bases from J, with 16 bases between. Germline V CDR1 and CDR2: SGHTA, FQGNSA. The material sequenced was blood. The TCR was taken from a man in his sixties in good health. The chain links TRBV7-2 to TRBJ2-5; D possibly matches TRBD1 or TRBD2 (5 bases each). The CDR3: CASSSGHSRGETQYF. Here the CDR3 DNA reads TGTGCCAGCAGCTCCGGACATTCGAGGGGAGAGACCCAGTACTTC.